This TCR beta chain derives from a study of early T cells in non-severe SARS-CoV-2 infection. TCRdb itself ran the 5' RACE reads through MiXCR, one entry per CDR3 protein. The sample consists of roughly 52,000 distinct CDR3 sequences, around 6.6% of them appearing once. With 4 bases removed from V and 6 bases from J, the gap between germline ends came to 9 bases. This CDR3 spans 11 amino acids. CDR1 is SQVTM and CDR2 is ANQGSEA in the germline V gene. The sample here was whole blood, taken at baseline. The clonotype was recovered from an adult who was a healthcare worker with PCR-confirmed SARS-CoV-2 infection or an uninfected control (not recorded which). The chain links TRBV29-1 to TRBJ1-1; D gene ambiguous. DNA for the CDR3: TGCAGCGTTGGGAGAGGACCTGAAGCTTTCTTT. Its protein product is CSVGRGPEAFF.